The 22 T cell receptor beta chains in this list originate from one sample, sequenced in a study of memory CD4+ T cells and cytomegalovirus serostatus. TCRdb's copy holds only in-frame clones and misses some; the assay was immunoSEQ multiplex PCR. Here the sample spans about 39,000 clones, 60% to 85% being singletons. Single viable CD3+CD4+CD8-CD45RO+ cells were sorted as the memory CD4+ T cells. Specimen: memory CD4+ T cells from blood. These TCRs come from an adult in good health and CMV-seronegative.

The chain links TRBV7-2 to TRBJ1-2; possibly TRBD1 for D (5 bases). The length of the CDR3 is 13 residues. Germline CDR1 and CDR2: SGHTA and FQGNSA. The V end lost 3 bases, the J end lost 7 bases, and 12 bases lay between the germline ends. The CDR3 bases are TGTGCCAGCAGCTTGGGTGCCACAGGTGGCTACACCTTC. Its translation: CASSLGATGGYTF.

This clone was detected only a few times. The J gene is TRBJ1-5, the V gene TRBV2, with a weak D call TRBD1 (5 bases). The CDR3 contains 14 residues. Germline V gene lookup returns CDR1 SNHLY and CDR2 FYNNEI. The V gene lost 2 bases and the J gene lost 7 bases, with 12 bases spanning the gap. The CDR3 nucleotides are TGTGCCAGCAGTGAAACCAGGGTTAACCAGCCCCAGCATTTT. Amino acid sequence: CASSETRVNQPQHF. Supplemented by reference TRBV2 and TRBJ1-5, the full variable domain reads EPEVTQTPSHQVTQMGQEVILRCVPISNHLYFYWYRQILGQKVEFLVSFYNNEISEKSEIFDDQFSVERPDGSNFTLKIRSTKLEDSAMYFCASSETRVNQPQHFGDGTRLSIL.

The chain couples TRBV30 to TRBJ1-4; tentatively, D is TRBD1 (6 bases). The ends were cut back, 2 bases at V and 4 bases at J, with 8 bases in the middle. CDR3 length equals 13 residues. Germline CDR1 GTSNPN, CDR2 SVGIG (reference sequence). The CDR3 is CAWSKGGNEKLFF. DNA of the CDR3: TGTGCCTGGAGTAAAGGGGGTAATGAAAAACTGTTTTTT.

The chain recombines TRBV21-1 with TRBJ1-5. TRBV21-1 is deemed a pseudogene. This CDR3 has 17 amino acids. As DNA, the CDR3 is TGTGCCAGCACCTCTGCGAGAGACTTAGTTACTGGTCAGCCCCAGCATTTT. Its translation: CASTSARDLVTGQPQHF.

The V and J genes are TRBV7-8 and TRBJ2-4, with 13 positions matching TRBD2. Unmatched junction bases numbered 7, after V lost 0 bases and J lost 5 bases. CDR1 and CDR2 (germline): SGHVS, FQNEAQ. There are 18 residues in the CDR3. This CDR3 reads CASSLARRLAGGQNIQYF. As DNA, the CDR3 is TGTGCCAGCAGCTTAGCCCGGCGACTAGCGGGGGGTCAAAACATTCAGTACTTC.

Relative to its sample, this clone is medium-sized. The genes are TRBV29-1 and TRBJ2-1; D remains unclear. V gave up 5 bases and J gave up 4 bases, with 6 bases separating them. Germline V gene data show CDR1 as SQVTM and CDR2 as ANQGSEA. The CDR3 runs 11 residues. The CDR3 DNA reads TGCAGCGTTCACCTATACAATGAGCAGTTCTTC. Protein sequence: CSVHLYNEQFF.

The rearrangement links TRBV12-5 to TRBJ1-3, with TRBD1 identical over 10 bases. The ends lost 6 bases at V and 11 bases at J; junction bases unmatched: 10. Germline assignment: CDR1 LGHNT and CDR2 FRNRAP. This CDR3 spans 14 amino acids. CDR3 region: CASGTGQGVTPIYF. CDR3 coding DNA: TGTGCTAGTGGAACTGGACAGGGGGTCACCCCCATATATTTT.

This chain connects TRBV19 to TRBJ1-5; D is possibly TRBD1 (5 bases). V gave up 10 bases and J gave up 0 bases, with 19 bases separating them. The length of the CDR3 is 16 residues. Germline V gene data show CDR1 as LNHDA and CDR2 as SQIVND (reference sequence). The CDR3 nucleotides are TGTGCCACGAACCCGGGGACCCCGTTTAGCAATCAGCCCCAGCATTTT. This translates into CATNPGTPFSNQPQHF.

This rearrangement joins TRBV30 to TRBJ2-5, with TRBD1 matching 7 bases. With 4 bases clipped from V and 7 bases from J, the junction kept 9 bases outside the gene matches. This CDR3 is 13 amino acids long. From germline, CDR1 is GTSNPN and CDR2 SVGIG (reference sequence). The CDR3 loop is CAWTPGQSATQYF. CDR3 DNA sequence: TGTGCCTGGACCCCGGGACAGTCAGCGACCCAGTACTTC.

J is TRBJ2-7 and V is TRBV5-8; TRBD1 aligns across 10 bases. This CDR3 is 12 amino acids long. Germline loops: CDR1 SGHTS, CDR2 YDEGEE. The V and J ends lost 1 base and 12 bases, in that order; junction bases with no gene match: 4. CDR3 in amino acids: CASSLWDRGWYF. In nucleotides, the CDR3 is TGTGCCAGCAGCTTGTGGGACAGGGGCTGGTACTTC.

In this sample, this clone turned up a few times. This chain connects TRBV7-2 to TRBJ2-3, with D maybe TRBD1 (5 bases). Germline CDR1 reads SGHTA; CDR2 reads FQGNSA. The CDR3 runs 12 residues. V lost 5 bases and J lost 4, with 7 bases in between. CDR3: CASSIGADTQYF. CDR3 coding DNA: TGTGCCAGCAGCATAGGGGCAGATACGCAGTATTTT.

V usage is TRBV5-1 and J usage is TRBJ1-6; the match to TRBD1 covers 9 bases. Losses at the gene ends were 3 bases for V and 5 bases for J; bases not matched to a gene: 6. CDR1 is SGHRS and CDR2 is YFSETQ in the germline V gene. The CDR3 consists of 16 residues. This CDR3 reads CASSWTGDADNSPLHF. The CDR3 DNA reads as TGCGCCAGCAGCTGGACAGGGGACGCGGATAATTCACCCCTCCACTTT.

Points on this clone: Its ends do not fully match the called genes, so a read error is possible. The chain joins TRBV7-7 to TRBJ2-5; perhaps D is TRBD1 or TRBD2 (6 bases each). CDR1 is SSHAT, CDR2 FNYEAQ, per germline (reference sequence). The CDR3 spans 15 residues. CDR3 region: CASSPVGGGGETQYF. CDR3 coding DNA: TGTGCTAGCAGCCCAGTGGGGGGCGGAGGAGAGACCCAGTACTTC.

The CDR3 sequence is CASSEPNRFEAFF. CDR3 coding DNA: TGTGCCAGCAGTGAACCAAACAGGTTTGAAGCTTTCTTT. V and J are TRBV25-1 and TRBJ1-1; the D gene is possibly TRBD1 (5 bases). The CDR3 runs 13 residues. CDR1 is MGHDK and CDR2 is SYGVNS in the germline V gene. V lost 2 bases to trimming and J lost 7 bases, with 11 bases between them. Looking up the rest from reference TRBV25-1 and TRBJ1-1 gives the full variable domain: EADIYQTPRYLVIGTGKKITLECSQTMGHDKMYWYQQDPGMELHLIHYSYGVNSTEKGDLSSESTVSRIRTEHFPLTLESARPSHTSQYLCASSEPNRFEAFFGQGTRLTVV.

This chain connects TRBV6-5 to TRBJ2-2; TRBD2 agrees at 10 bases. Losses at the gene ends were 6 bases for V and 5 bases for J; bases not matched to a gene: 6. Germline CDR1 and CDR2: MNHEY and SVGAGI. CDR3 length: 15 residues. CDR3 bases: TGTGCCAGCAGGATGACACTAGCGGGGACCGGGGAGCTGTTTTTT. This codes for CASRMTLAGTGELFF.

V gene TRBV18 combines with J gene TRBJ1-1, with D perhaps matching TRBD1 (6 bases). V was pared by 5 bases and J by 7 bases, with 17 bases between. The CDR3 has 14 residues. Looked up from germline, CDR1 is KGHSH and CDR2 is LQKENI. The CDR3, as DNA: TGTGCCAGCTCAAAATCGGACAGATATAATGAAGCTTTCTTT. Protein sequence: CASSKSDRYNEAFF. The variable domain in full, with the rest retrieved from reference TRBV18 and TRBJ1-1, is NAGVMQNPRHLVRRRGQEARLRCSPMKGHSHVYWYRQLPEEGLKFMVYLQKENIIDESGMPKERFSAEFPKEGPSILRIQQVVRGDSAAYFCASSKSDRYNEAFFGQGTRLTVV.

The CDR3 loop reads CASSSSGTINTGELFF. The DNA of the CDR3 is TGTGCCAGCAGCTCATCCGGGACGATCAACACCGGGGAGCTGTTTTTT. The chain couples TRBV13 to TRBJ2-2; D might be TRBD1 or TRBD2, each matching 5 bases. The CDR3 extends over 16 amino acids. In germline, CDR1 is PRHDT, CDR2 FYEKMQ (reference sequence). Between the trimmed V and J ends, which lost 4 bases and 2 bases, there was a span of 14 bases.

The chain links TRBV19 to TRBJ1-1, with D maybe TRBD1 (6 bases). Germline CDR1 and CDR2: LNHDA and SQIVND (reference sequence). The CDR3 has 15 residues. Deletions cut 1 base from V and 6 bases from J, with 15 bases between. CDR3 bases: TGTGCCAGTAGTATAGTAGGGGGTATGTGGGCTGAAGCTTTCTTT. It encodes CASSIVGGMWAEAFF.

The CDR3 DNA reads TGTGCCAGCAGTTTGCGGACAGGTTATAATTCACCCCTCCACTTT. It specifies CASSLRTGYNSPLHF. V usage is TRBV14 and J usage is TRBJ1-6, with 7 positions matching TRBD1. This CDR3 comprises 15 residues. Germline V gene lookup returns CDR1 SGHDN and CDR2 FVKESK. The V segment lost 6 bases and the J segment 4 bases; nucleotides outside the gene matches: 6.

The rearrangement joins TRBV10-1 to TRBJ1-6, with TRBD1 identical over 7 bases. The CDR3 has 14 residues. CDR1 is WNHNN, CDR2 SYGVQD, per germline (reference sequence). With V trimmed by 5 bases and J by 7 bases, 5 bases remained unmatched. The CDR3 protein is CASSRQGGNSPLHF. The CDR3 DNA sequence: TGCGCCAGCAGTCGGCAGGGGGGAAATTCACCCCTCCACTTT.

By proportion, this clone is medium-sized. V and J are TRBV2 and TRBJ1-4, with D perhaps TRBD1 (5 bases). The germline CDR1 and CDR2 sequences are SNHLY and FYNNEI. The CDR3 loop spans 14 amino acids. V lost 8 bases, J lost 2 bases, and 12 bases lay in between. CDR3 bases: TGTGCCAGCGTACCTGGGGCCACTAATGAAAAACTGTTTTTT. The encoded protein is CASVPGATNEKLFF.

The chain employs TRBV11-2 and TRBJ2-2; tentatively, D is TRBD2 (5 bases). The germline V gene has CDR1 SGHAT and CDR2 FQNNGV. V gave up 4 bases and J gave up 7 bases, with 16 bases separating them. The CDR3 runs 15 residues. The CDR3: CASSSTLVLSGELFF. For the CDR3, the DNA is TGTGCCAGCAGCTCCACACTAGTATTAAGCGGGGAGCTGTTTTTT.